This T cell receptor (beta chain) was sequenced in a study of beta chain features in type 1 diabetes. About the research overall: Nearly 110,000,000 sorted cells were examined across all samples.

V lost 3 bases and J lost 4, with 12 bases in between. The CDR3 is made up of 15 amino acids. CDR1 MDHEN and CDR2 SYDVKM come from the germline V gene. Overall study findings and caveats: The study found moderately but significantly shorter TCRB CDR3s in all four CD4+ subsets of Type 1 diabetes patients. Among type 1 diabetes patients, VDJ junctions had fewer insertions and more deletions.

This clone has a handful of counts. What it binds is unknown. Of the isolated RNA, all was reverse transcribed, and so the sequenced material was expressed TCRB transcripts. Measured with immunoSEQ multiplex PCR; TCRdb has only the in-frame clones, and not every one. Of 630,000 or so clones listed, 11% to 15% are singletons. A CD45RO/CCR7/CD25/CD127/CD95/CD27 panel sorted naive, central memory, regulatory and stem cell-like memory CD4+ cells. Each of the sorted populations had a purity greater than 98%. The sequenced material came from naive CD4+ T cells from blood. The chain uses TRBV28 and TRBJ1-4, with a tentative D call TRBD1 (5 bases). The clonotype originates from a man between 18 and 35 years old with type 1 diabetes. The CDR3 DNA reads as TGTGCCAGCAGTTTGTCCCAGGGCCTTAATGAAAAACTGTTTTTT. As protein: CASSLSQGLNEKLFF.